The entry below gives a single T cell receptor beta chain sequence along with its context. Its antigen has not been determined. No much larger clone is present one base from it, and per-base qualities are unavailable. The data derive from a study of blood T cell repertoires in COVID-19 (dated by TCRdb to about 2020). In terms of the full investigation: The collaborator samples originated in the United States, Italy and Spain and spanned the acute and convalescent phases of COVID-19. The material from the prospective study consisted of cDNA or gDNA derived from T cells, B-cell-depleted T cells, or PBMCs. Subjects who had been exposed to COVID-19, were actively infected with it, or had recovered from it provided the deeply sampled blood TCRbeta repertoires that made up the dataset. The repertoires were released in a freely available public database intended as a resource for research on the immune response to SARS-CoV-2. The samples were drawn from the first 160 participants of the ongoing ImmuneRACE study and from 950 to 1,500 subjects provided by 6 global collaborators. A de-identified subject ID, COVID-19 status, age in years and sex were almost always included in the sample metadata. Where HLA class I and class II types were available, the types were taken from metadata supplied by the sample provider, not from assay-based typing.

Participants in the prospective study were aged about 18 to 95 years, lived in under 30 United States geographic areas, and enrolled through a virtual design. In the prospective study, participants were assigned to cohorts based on the clinical history participants reported in a screening survey and a study questionnaire. For ImmuneRACE Cohort 3, a participant was defined as recovered based on two consecutive negative NP/OP PCR tests, clearance by a healthcare professional, or resolution of symptoms. Each participant in the prospective study had whole blood, serum and a nasopharyngeal or oropharyngeal swab collected by mobile phlebotomists. Participants in the prospective study had the option to provide additional blood draws and questionnaires over an approximately 2-month period. Blood samples from the prospective study were shipped frozen or at room temperature prior to DNA extraction. TCRbeta CDR3 regions were amplified from genomic DNA by means of the immunoSEQ Assay, a bias-controlled multiplex PCR. The original pipeline was this. The number of nucleated cells in each sample was estimated by amplification of reference gene primers within the assay. To quantify the absolute abundance of each unique TCRbeta CDR3 rearrangement, sequence reads were collapsed and filtered. For each sample, productive Simpson clonality was calculated by taking the square root of Simpson's diversity index across productive rearrangements. In TCRdb, the immuneACCESS table is reduced to in-frame sequences with V and J assigned. These tables do not hold every clone; where another copy was compared, an unresolved V gene accounts for under half, and the others remain unexplained. The DNA gave D and trimming, while V, J and clone size come from that table. Across this sample there are some 320,000 clones, with under 95% seen only once. The ten largest clones represent 2% to 3% of the sample.

Overall study outcomes, separate from this receptor: How much clinical and demographic metadata was included differed by source and by participant, and the metadata was provided uncurated.

Input material: PBMCs or T cells enriched from blood (not recorded which). This TCR was recovered from a man aged 55 to 69 who had recovered from COVID-19.

The bases read TGTGCCAGCAGCTTGGGGCGGACAGCTCACACTGAAGCTTTCTTT. It translates to CASSLGRTAHTEAFF. Here the chain combines TRBV5-5 and TRBJ1-1, with TRBD1 as a weak D call on 6 bases. Deletion took 0 bases off V and 3 bases off J, with a span of 12 bases between the germline ends. The cysteine opens and the phenylalanine closes a CDR3 of 15 amino acids. Left in the record is the CDR3 DNA by itself, 45 bases read in frame from the first base. Taken from the germline V gene (reference sequence), the CDR1 and CDR2 loops are SGHKS and YYEKEE.